Sequencing of this T cell receptor (beta chain) was carried out in a study of siplizumab effects on memory and regulatory T cells. Study-wide results and limits: The apparent diversity of naive T cells exceeded that of memory cells, and naive T cells seemed to make a major contribution to the alloresponse.

Details on this clone: What it binds is unknown.

Each sample yielded around 9.4 x 10^4 assayed TCR templates. The protocol was immunoSEQ multiplex PCR, while the TCRdb copy is restricted to in-frame clones and leaves out a portion. In the table there are about 100,000 clones, 94% of which are singletons. V shed 4 bases and J shed 0 bases, with 14 bases lying between them. CDR3 size: 16 residues. Germline CDR1 SGHDT, CDR2 YYEEEE. The chain recombines TRBV5-6 with TRBJ1-5; D gene uncertain. The sequenced sample consisted of non-Treg CD4+ T cells sorted from blood. The receptor was derived from a human donor in good health. CDR3 bases: TGTGCCAGCAGCAGAAAGGCCGTCTTTAGCAATCAGCCCCAGCATTTT. Protein sequence: CASSRKAVFSNQPQHF.